A single sample is the source of the 10 T cell receptor beta chains below, sequenced in a study of blood T cell repertoires in COVID-19. The protocol was immunoSEQ multiplex PCR, while the TCRdb copy is restricted to in-frame clones and leaves out a portion. The data contain hundreds of thousands of clones, about 80% of them seen just once; the ten biggest clones take up around 1.9%. The sequenced sample was peripheral blood. These receptors were obtained from a woman of 80 years or more with acute or convalescent COVID-19.

The genes are TRBV6-6 and TRBJ2-7; D possibly corresponds to TRBD2 (6 bases). CDR3 size: 14 residues. Germline CDR1 reads MNHNY; CDR2 reads SVGAGI (reference sequence). The V end was cut by 8 bases, the J end by 5 bases, with 19 bases between. CDR3 loop: CASRETGGANEQYF. In DNA, the CDR3 is TGTGCCAGCCGAGAGACGGGCGGGGCGAACGAGCAGTACTTC.

Here the CDR3 DNA reads TGTGCCAGCAGCTTAGTAGGGGGGAACACTGAAGCTTTCTTT. Translation gives CASSLVGGNTEAFF. The gene calls are TRBV11-2 and TRBJ1-1; the D gene is possibly TRBD1 (6 bases). With 1 base removed from V and 1 base from J, the gap between germline ends came to 7 bases. This CDR3 is 14 amino acids long. The V gene's germline CDR1 is SGHAT and CDR2 FQNNGV.

For the CDR3, the DNA is TGTGCCAGCAGCCAGAACAGAGATTCACCCCTCCACTTT. Translation gives CASSQNRDSPLHF. The chain couples TRBV3-1 (or the pseudogene TRBV3-2) to TRBJ1-6; D is unclear. In germline, CDR1 is LGHDT, CDR2 YNNKEL (reference sequence). CDR3 length: 13 residues. Trimming took off 3 bases at V and 8 bases at J, with 8 bases between the two ends.

This chain joins TRBV9 and TRBJ1-2, with 9 positions matching TRBD1. Per germline, CDR1 SGDLS and CDR2 YYNGEE. This CDR3 spans 16 amino acids. V shed 3 bases and J 3 bases; nucleotides not matched to a gene: 9. CDR3 DNA: TGTGCCAGCAGCGGCGGGGGACAGGGCTTGGACTATGGCTACACCTTC. This codes for CASSGGGQGLDYGYTF.

This clone has only a few counts. The chain employs TRBV7-8 and TRBJ2-2; TRBD2 matches at 9 bases. V was clipped by 6 bases and J by 4 bases; unmatched bases: 9. The CDR3 spans 16 residues. Germline CDR1 SGHVS, CDR2 FQNEAQ. This CDR3 is CASSSQAGGPTGELFF. Written as DNA, the CDR3 is TGTGCCAGCAGTTCACAAGCGGGGGGCCCCACCGGGGAGCTGTTTTTT.

J is TRBJ2-3 and V is TRBV19, with 13 bases aligning to TRBD2. V was pared by 4 bases and J by 4 bases, with 5 bases of the junction left unmatched. This CDR3 has 16 amino acids. Germline CDR1 reads LNHDA; CDR2 reads SQIVND (reference sequence). The CDR3 sequence: CASSTRTSGRADTQYF. The CDR3 nucleotides are TGTGCCAGTAGTACCAGGACTAGCGGGAGAGCAGATACGCAGTATTTT.

J is TRBJ1-3 and V is TRBV6-5; a possible D gene is TRBD1 (6 bases). CDR3 length equals 15 residues. Trimming removed 0 bases at V and 8 bases at J, with 14 bases between. In germline, CDR1 is MNHEY, CDR2 SVGAGI. CDR3 protein: CASSYSIGSGDTIYF. The CDR3 DNA reads TGTGCCAGCAGTTACTCGATTGGCTCAGGGGACACCATATATTTT.

This chain joins TRBV9 and TRBJ1-6; D remains ambiguous. Trimming removed 1 base at V and 0 bases at J, with 8 bases between. The germline gives CDR1 SGDLS, CDR2 YYNGEE. The CDR3 sequence is 16 residues long. The CDR3 DNA reads as TGTGCCAGCAGCGTAATGGCTAGCTCCTATAATTCACCCCTCCACTTT. Protein sequence: CASSVMASSYNSPLHF.

This sequence joins TRBV9 and TRBJ2-1; TRBD2 aligns across 7 bases. From germline, CDR1 is SGDLS and CDR2 YYNGEE. V shed 0 bases and J 9 bases; nucleotides not matched to a gene: 9. The CDR3 sequence is 15 residues long. The CDR3 DNA is TGTGCCAGCAGCGTAGTCGTGGGAGGGCCCGGTGAGCAGTTCTTC. It is translated as CASSVVVGGPGEQFF. Based on the CDR3 plus reference TRBV9 and TRBJ2-1, the full variable domain is DSGVTQTPKHLITATGQRVTLRCSPRSGDLSVYWYQQSLDQGLQFLIQYYNGEERAKGNILERFSAQQFPDLHSELNLSSLELGDSALYFCASSVVVGGPGEQFFGPGTRLTVL.

The chain links TRBV5-4 to TRBJ1-5; D is possibly TRBD1 (5 bases). The V end lost 4 bases, the J end lost 4 bases, and 9 bases lay between the germline ends. The CDR3 covers 13 residues. CDR1 is SGHNT, CDR2 YYREEE, per germline (reference sequence). The CDR3 DNA sequence: TGTGCCAGCAGCCCCGGGGGGAATCAGCCCCAGCATTTT. Translating it yields CASSPGGNQPQHF.